Listed below are T cell receptor beta chains from one sample, sequenced in a study of naive and memory T cell subsets. Each CDR3 protein gets one entry after TCRdb re-called the UMI-ligation and nested PCR reads with MiXCR. Here the sample spans about 37,000 distinct CDR3 sequences, about 10% being singletons. The sample here was skin, taken from a tuberculin skin test site. These receptors were taken from an adult in good health. The CDR3 runs from the conserved cysteine through the conserved F or W. The D gene is left open where the match is weak. The listing skips clone size in some rows; elsewhere it reads once, few, many or a size class.

j_gene: TRBJ2-5; d_gene: TRBD2; v_gene: TRBV29-1; abundance: many; CDR3aa: CSVETGGRETQYF; CDR3nt: TGCAGCGTTGAGACGGGAGGGAGAGAGACCCAGTACTTC
j_gene: TRBJ2-2; d_gene: .; v_gene: TRBV11-3; abundance: many; CDR3aa: CASSLAFVDTGELFF; CDR3nt: TGTGCCAGCAGCTTAGCTTTCGTGGACACCGGGGAGCTGTTTTTT
j_gene: TRBJ2-3; d_gene: .; v_gene: TRBV12-3/TRBV12-4; abundance: few; CDR3aa: CANSLWAGTSTDTQYF; CDR3nt: TGTGCCAACAGTTTATGGGCCGGTACTAGCACAGATACGCAGTATTTT
j_gene: TRBJ2-7; d_gene: TRBD2; v_gene: TRBV7-2; abundance: few; CDR3aa: CASSKDPSGRAMYEQYF; CDR3nt: TGTGCCAGCAGCAAGGATCCTAGCGGGAGGGCCATGTACGAGCAGTACTTC
j_gene: TRBJ1-6; d_gene: .; v_gene: TRBV18; abundance: .; CDR3aa: CASSPAENSPLHF; CDR3nt: TGTGCCAGCTCACCAGCAGAGAATTCACCCCTCCACTTT
j_gene: TRBJ1-5; d_gene: .; v_gene: TRBV12-3/TRBV12-4; abundance: few; CDR3aa: CASRGGGGNQPQHF; CDR3nt: TGTGCCAGCAGGGGAGGAGGGGGCAATCAGCCCCAGCATTTT
j_gene: TRBJ2-5; d_gene: .; v_gene: TRBV2; abundance: few; CDR3aa: CASSALTVQETQYF; CDR3nt: TGTGCCAGCAGTGCGTTGACAGTACAAGAGACCCAGTACTTC
j_gene: TRBJ2-5; d_gene: .; v_gene: TRBV7-9; abundance: medium-sized; CDR3aa: CASSLTGSQETQYF; CDR3nt: TGTGCCAGCAGCTTAACTGGCTCCCAAGAGACCCAGTACTTC
j_gene: TRBJ1-5; d_gene: TRBD1; v_gene: TRBV6-5; abundance: many; CDR3aa: CASSFRTGGLGSPQHF; CDR3nt: TGTGCCAGCAGTTTTCGAACAGGGGGCTTGGGGTCACCCCAGCATTTT
j_gene: TRBJ2-5; d_gene: .; v_gene: TRBV5-1; abundance: many; CDR3aa: CASSYAGPQETQYF; CDR3nt: TGCGCCAGCAGCTATGCGGGACCCCAAGAGACCCAGTACTTC
j_gene: TRBJ2-6; d_gene: .; v_gene: TRBV27; abundance: few; CDR3aa: CASLQAGANVLTF; CDR3nt: TGTGCCAGCCTACAGGCTGGGGCCAACGTCCTGACTTTC
j_gene: TRBJ2-7; d_gene: TRBD1; v_gene: TRBV20-1; abundance: many; CDR3aa: CSASSGGYEQYF; CDR3nt: TGCAGTGCTAGTTCAGGGGGCTACGAGCAGTACTTC
j_gene: TRBJ2-1; d_gene: .; v_gene: TRBV7-2; abundance: .; CDR3aa: CASSSRRIEQFF; CDR3nt: TGTGCCAGCAGCTCCCGGAGAATTGAGCAGTTCTTC
j_gene: TRBJ2-1; d_gene: TRBD1; v_gene: TRBV5-1; abundance: many; CDR3aa: CASSSTGVPSNEQFF; CDR3nt: TGCGCCAGCAGCTCGACAGGGGTCCCGTCCAATGAGCAGTTCTTC
j_gene: TRBJ2-1; d_gene: .; v_gene: TRBV5-1; abundance: many; CDR3aa: CASSLGAGVINEQFF; CDR3nt: TGCGCCAGCAGCTTGGGGGCAGGGGTCATCAATGAGCAGTTCTTC
j_gene: TRBJ2-5; d_gene: .; v_gene: TRBV6-5; abundance: many; CDR3aa: CASSYGGWNEVQYF; CDR3nt: TGTGCCAGCAGTTACGGGGGCTGGAACGAAGTCCAGTACTTC
j_gene: TRBJ2-3; d_gene: TRBD2; v_gene: TRBV20-1; abundance: many; CDR3aa: CSASHAGVGTDTQYF; CDR3nt: TGCAGTGCTAGTCACGCGGGAGTTGGCACAGATACGCAGTATTTT
j_gene: TRBJ2-7; d_gene: .; v_gene: TRBV20-1; abundance: .; CDR3aa: CSATADVYEQYF; CDR3nt: TGCAGTGCTACGGCGGACGTGTACGAGCAGTACTTC
j_gene: TRBJ2-1; d_gene: TRBD1; v_gene: TRBV27; abundance: .; CDR3aa: CASSSQMTGSSYNEQFF; CDR3nt: TGTGCCAGCAGTTCTCAGATGACAGGGAGCTCCTACAATGAGCAGTTCTTC
j_gene: TRBJ2-7; d_gene: .; v_gene: TRBV9; abundance: .; CDR3aa: CAGGGDEQYF; CDR3nt: TGTGCCGGAGGGGGGGACGAGCAGTACTTC
j_gene: TRBJ2-2; d_gene: TRBD1; v_gene: TRBV10-3; abundance: few; CDR3aa: CAIKPGQGVTGELFF; CDR3nt: TGTGCCATCAAACCCGGACAGGGAGTCACCGGGGAGCTGTTTTTT
j_gene: TRBJ1-5; d_gene: TRBD1; v_gene: TRBV19; abundance: few; CDR3aa: CASSTTGTGGYSNQPQHF; CDR3nt: TGTGCCAGTAGTACAACCGGGACAGGAGGATATAGCAATCAGCCCCAGCATTTT
j_gene: TRBJ2-3; d_gene: TRBD2; v_gene: TRBV7-9; abundance: .; CDR3aa: CASSPTSGGSQDWADTQYF; CDR3nt: TGTGCCAGCAGCCCGACTAGCGGGGGGTCCCAAGATTGGGCGGATACGCAGTATTTT
j_gene: TRBJ2-2; d_gene: .; v_gene: TRBV12-3/TRBV12-4; abundance: many; CDR3aa: CASTGGGTNTGELFF; CDR3nt: TGTGCCAGCACCGGGGGCGGGACGAACACCGGGGAGCTGTTTTTT
j_gene: TRBJ1-4; d_gene: TRBD1; v_gene: TRBV5-1; abundance: .; CDR3aa: CASSLNTGGYQTANEKLFF; CDR3nt: TGCGCCAGCAGCCTCAATACAGGGGGTTATCAAACAGCTAATGAAAAACTGTTTTTT
j_gene: TRBJ2-5; d_gene: .; v_gene: TRBV11-1; abundance: .; CDR3aa: CASSLGNQETQYF; CDR3nt: TGTGCCAGCAGCTTAGGCAACCAAGAGACCCAGTACTTC
j_gene: TRBJ2-6; d_gene: .; v_gene: TRBV7-3; abundance: many; CDR3aa: CASSLSGAPSGANVLTF; CDR3nt: TGTGCCAGCAGCTTATCGGGGGCACCTTCTGGGGCCAACGTCCTGACTTTC
j_gene: TRBJ2-3; d_gene: TRBD2; v_gene: TRBV14; abundance: many; CDR3aa: CASSQAGRLADRDTQYF; CDR3nt: TGTGCCAGCAGTCAAGCTGGGAGACTAGCGGACCGAGATACGCAGTATTTT
j_gene: TRBJ2-7; d_gene: TRBD1; v_gene: TRBV28; abundance: few; CDR3aa: CASSSEQGAHYEQYF; CDR3nt: TGTGCCAGCAGTTCTGAACAGGGGGCTCACTACGAGCAGTACTTC
j_gene: TRBJ2-3; d_gene: TRBD2; v_gene: TRBV2; abundance: many; CDR3aa: CASSGTSGGADTQYF; CDR3nt: TGTGCCAGCAGTGGGACTAGCGGGGGGGCCGATACGCAGTATTTT